This T cell receptor beta chain was recorded in a study of T cell responses to AZD1222 COVID-19 vaccine. Broader study findings: Regions 160-218 and 743-854 dominated among vaccine-associated CD4 TCRs spanning spike.

Looked up from germline, CDR1 is LNHDA and CDR2 is SQIVND (reference sequence). This CDR3 region has 17 residues. V was clipped by 3 bases and J by 1 base, with 16 bases between them. The assay was immunoSEQ multiplex PCR, and TCRdb's table has in-frame clones only and misses some. This sample yields roughly 150,000 clones, of which just under 95% are seen a single time; around 1.3% belongs to the top ten. Worth noting for this clone: Its antigen is as yet unknown.

The V gene is TRBV19, the J gene TRBJ2-1; a weak D match, TRBD2 (6 bases). This sequence was found in an adult in good health. This material consisted of peripheral blood, taken on day 0 of AZD1222 vaccination. CDR3: CASSIGPTGVSYNEQFF. In DNA form, the CDR3 reads TGTGCCAGTAGTATCGGCCCGACGGGGGTTTCCTACAATGAGCAGTTCTTC.